The T cell receptor (beta chain) under discussion was sequenced for a study of blood T cells in healthy people across ages. This clonotype has a handful of counts. With a J-beta primer mix and a sample-barcoded 5' primer, a second PCR ran about 7 to 11 cycles. Each CDR3 protein is one row after TCRdb ran MiXCR on the 5' RACE reads. The data hold some 940,000 distinct CDR3 sequences, with 25% to 30% observed a single time. These same records also appear under a second study, on T cells of mothers and their children. That paper notes: The shaping of TCR recombination output by thymic selection is similar in related and unrelated pairs.

This TCR came from a woman aged 40 to 50 in good health. The sequenced material came from blood.

The CDR3 loop is CASSARLAGYQYF. The DNA of the CDR3 is TGTGCCAGCAGCGCACGACTAGCGGGGTACCAGTACTTC. The chain employs TRBV14 and TRBJ2-5; 11 bases fit TRBD2. This CDR3 spans 13 amino acids. CDR1 is SGHDN and CDR2 is FVKESK in the germline V gene. Trimming removed 5 bases from V and 10 bases from J; junction bases left unmatched: 6.